This T cell receptor beta chain was recorded in a study of T cell changes during pregnancy in multiple sclerosis. Generated by immunoSEQ multiplex PCR, the TCRdb table keeps only in-frame clones and is missing some. The table lists fewer than 110,000 clones, 91% of them singletons. The V end was cut by 4 bases, the J end by 0 bases, with 17 bases between. Germline V gives CDR1 SGHRS, CDR2 YFSETQ. This CDR3 is 17 amino acids long. The chain is built from TRBV5-1 and TRBJ2-1; D might be TRBD1 (6 bases). Source: peripheral blood, taken in the second trimester of pregnancy. This TCR was sampled from a female donor with multiple sclerosis, enrolled in a pregnancy study. The CDR3 is CASSPRTASNSYNEQFF. CDR3 bases: TGCGCCAGCAGCCCCCGGACAGCTTCAAACTCCTACAATGAGCAGTTCTTC.